Following are 11 T cell receptor beta chains from one sample sequenced in a study of cytotoxic CD8 clonotypes in ibrutinib-treated CLL. The assay was immunoSEQ multiplex PCR, and TCRdb's table has in-frame clones only and misses some. The data contain roughly 220,000 clones, more than 70% of them singletons. Source: PBMCs, taken after 12 months of ibrutinib treatment. Source of these receptors: a human donor with chronic lymphocytic leukemia.

Points on this clone: The junction shows a germline mismatch at one end, possibly a read error. V gene TRBV7-7 combines with J gene TRBJ2-2; the D is unclear. Germline V gene data show CDR1 as SSHAT and CDR2 as FNYEAQ (reference sequence). The CDR3 spans 14 residues. The CDR3 is CASSPDGNTGELFF. CDR3 bases: TGTGCTAGCAGCCCCGACGGGAACACCGGGGAGCTGTTTTTT.

The rearrangement uses TRBV7-9 and TRBJ2-3; D is uncertain. The CDR3 has 19 residues. Germline V gene lookup returns CDR1 SEHNR and CDR2 FQNEAQ (reference sequence). Between the trimmed V and J ends, which lost 5 bases and 1 base, there was a span of 25 bases. CDR3 coding DNA: TGTGCCAGCAGCGTAAACTTACTTCGATGGAGCGACCGCACAGATACGCAGTATTTT. Amino acid sequence: CASSVNLLRWSDRTDTQYF. The entire variable domain, with the rest obtained from reference TRBV7-9 and TRBJ2-3, is as follows: DTGVSQNPRHKITKRGQNVTFRCDPISEHNRLYWYRQTLGQGPEFLTYFQNEAQLEKSRLLSDRFSAERPKGSFSTLEIQRTEQGDSAMYLCASSVNLLRWSDRTDTQYFGPGTRLTVL.

The CDR3 loop is CASSQVLAGSSYNSPLHF. The CDR3 DNA reads as TGCGCCAGCAGCCAAGTACTGGCCGGAAGCTCCTATAATTCACCCCTCCACTTT. The chain is built from TRBV4-1 and TRBJ1-6; D ambiguous. The germline V gene encodes CDR1 MGHRA and CDR2 YSYEKL. CDR3 length: 18 residues. V dropped 1 base and J dropped 0 bases, with 13 bases sitting between them.

The chain is built from TRBV6-5 and TRBJ2-7; D possibly matches TRBD1 or TRBD2 (5 bases each). This CDR3 contains 15 residues. From germline, CDR1 is MNHEY and CDR2 SVGAGI. The V end lost 0 bases, the J end lost 7 bases, and 16 bases lay between the germline ends. As DNA, the CDR3 is TGTGCCAGCAGTTACTCGAGGCAGGGTGGAGGTGAGCAGTACTTC. As protein: CASSYSRQGGGEQYF.

The chain is built from TRBV6-5 and TRBJ2-1; 7 nucleotides match TRBD1. The CDR3 length is 14 residues. The V gene end was trimmed by 8 bases and the J gene end by 6 bases; junction bases not matched to a gene: 10. Germline CDR1 MNHEY, CDR2 SVGAGI. The CDR3, as DNA: TGTGCCAGCCATCGAGGGGGCGCCGGCAATGAGCAGTTCTTC. Protein sequence: CASHRGGAGNEQFF.

The rearrangement joins TRBV5-1 to TRBJ2-1; possible D gene TRBD2, 6 bases. CDR1 SGHRS and CDR2 YFSETQ come from the germline V gene. V gave up 4 bases and J gave up 10 bases, with 15 bases separating them. CDR3 size: 13 residues. CDR3 protein: CASSLQLAVEQFF. In DNA, the CDR3 is TGCGCCAGCAGCCTACAACTAGCCGTAGAGCAGTTCTTC.

The chain recombines TRBV27 with TRBJ1-1; TRBD1 agrees at 7 bases. The length of the CDR3 is 14 residues. J was trimmed by 3 bases and V by 5 bases; bases with no gene match: 6. In germline, CDR1 is MNHEY, CDR2 SMNVEV (reference sequence). CDR3 loop: CASSGETGYTEAFF. The CDR3 nucleotides read TGTGCCAGCAGTGGAGAGACAGGGTACACTGAAGCTTTCTTT.

The chain employs TRBV4-2 and TRBJ2-7; tentative D call: TRBD1 (7 bases). Germline V gene lookup returns CDR1 LGHNA and CDR2 YNFKEQ. V was pared by 4 bases and J by 12 bases, with 16 bases between. The CDR3 totals 12 residues. The CDR3 spells CASSPNAGQSYF. DNA for the CDR3: TGTGCCAGCAGCCCCAACGCGGGACAGTCGTACTTC.

CDR3 DNA sequence: TGTGCCAGCAGCTTAGCTCGAGGACAGGGGGCGGGTGGCTACACCTTC. Protein: CASSLARGQGAGGYTF. J is TRBJ1-2 and V is TRBV7-8, with TRBD1 identical over 11 bases. The CDR3 is 16 residues long. Germline-derived CDR1 and CDR2 are SGHVS and FQNEAQ. V shed 0 bases and J 7 bases; nucleotides not matched to a gene: 7.

There are a few counts of this clone. This chain connects TRBV18 to TRBJ2-2; tentative D call: TRBD2 (5 bases). This CDR3 has 15 residues. Deletions cut 6 bases from V and 4 bases from J, with 15 bases between. Looked up from germline, CDR1 is KGHSH and CDR2 is LQKENI. CDR3: CASSRAQDTTGELFF. DNA for the CDR3: TGTGCCAGCTCGCGGGCGCAGGATACCACCGGGGAGCTGTTTTTT.

The chain couples TRBV9 to TRBJ1-2; D call uncertain. V was shortened by 4 bases and J by 3 bases, with 16 bases between the two germline ends. The CDR3 sequence is 15 residues long. Germline loops: CDR1 SGDLS, CDR2 YYNGEE. In nucleotides, the CDR3 is TGTGCCAGCAGCCAAACCTTACAGCACCACTATGGCTACACCTTC. Its translation: CASSQTLQHHYGYTF. Based on the CDR3 plus reference TRBV9 and TRBJ1-2, the full variable domain is DSGVTQTPKHLITATGQRVTLRCSPRSGDLSVYWYQQSLDQGLQFLIQYYNGEERAKGNILERFSAQQFPDLHSELNLSSLELGDSALYFCASSQTLQHHYGYTFGSGTRLTVV.